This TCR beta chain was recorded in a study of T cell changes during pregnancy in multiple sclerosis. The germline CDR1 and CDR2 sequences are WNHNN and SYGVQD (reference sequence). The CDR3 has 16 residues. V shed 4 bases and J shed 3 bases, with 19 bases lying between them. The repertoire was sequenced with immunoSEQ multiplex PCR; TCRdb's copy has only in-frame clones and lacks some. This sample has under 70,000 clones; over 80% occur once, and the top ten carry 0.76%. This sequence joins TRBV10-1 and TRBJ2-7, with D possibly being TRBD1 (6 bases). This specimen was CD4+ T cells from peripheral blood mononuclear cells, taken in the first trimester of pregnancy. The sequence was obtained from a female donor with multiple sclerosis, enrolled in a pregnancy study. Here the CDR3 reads CASSGVQGRTVYEQYF. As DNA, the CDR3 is TGCGCCAGCAGTGGGGTACAGGGTCGGACGGTCTACGAGCAGTACTTC.